In its sample, the clone carrying this TCR beta chain was seen many times. What it binds is not known. The data were obtained in a study of T cells in Graves' hyperthyroidism and ophthalmopathy. The CDR3 is 19 residues long. CDR1 and CDR2 (germline): LGHNT, FRNRAP. Trimming at V came to 3 bases and at J to 4 bases, leaving 18 bases not matched to a gene. Whole-study findings and limits: Model-based prediction identified ophthalmopathy a median around 6.5 months prior to its onset.

TCR beta CDR3 regions were amplified from RNA transcripts. Carried out on the TCR CDR3, a first-round RT-PCR used the HTBI primer set. MiXCR was run by TCRdb on the multiplex PCR reads, yielding one entry per CDR3 protein. The table shows approximately 400,000 distinct CDR3 sequences, with over 13% occurring only once. The material sequenced was blood. The sequence came from a man in his fifties or sixties with Graves' ophthalmopathy. The J gene is TRBJ2-1, the V gene TRBV12-5, with 7 bases matching TRBD2. The CDR3 DNA sequence: TGTGCTAGTGGTTTCCTCCTGGGGGGGACTTATAGGAGGTACAATGAGCAGTTCTTC. This sequence encodes CASGFLLGGTYRRYNEQFF.